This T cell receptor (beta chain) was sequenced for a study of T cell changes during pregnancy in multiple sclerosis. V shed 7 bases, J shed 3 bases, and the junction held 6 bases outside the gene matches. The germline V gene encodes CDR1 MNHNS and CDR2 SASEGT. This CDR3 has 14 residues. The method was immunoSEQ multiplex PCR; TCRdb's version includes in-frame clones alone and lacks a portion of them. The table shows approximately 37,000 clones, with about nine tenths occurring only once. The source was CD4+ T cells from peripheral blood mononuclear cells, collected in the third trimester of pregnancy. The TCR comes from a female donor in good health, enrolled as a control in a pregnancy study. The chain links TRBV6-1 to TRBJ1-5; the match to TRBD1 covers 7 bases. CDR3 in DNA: TGTGCCAGCAAAACAGGGGTGGCCAATCAGCCCCAGCATTTT. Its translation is CASKTGVANQPQHF.